One sample yielded the 14 T cell receptor beta chains listed below, sequenced in a study of cytomegalovirus exposure and HLA in healthy donors listed by TCRdb under 2017. Receptor amplification or capture employed the immunoSEQ multiplex PCR assay. This immuneACCESS table, as held by TCRdb, lists in-frame sequences with V and J called but not all clones. Of the missing ones, under half trace to an unresolved V gene in checked studies; the others have no known cause. The sample yields 300,000 to 400,000 clones; 86% were counted once. About 0.8% of the sample rests with the top ten. Sample: PBMCs. These receptors were taken from a woman between 18 and 29 years old in good health and CMV-seronegative.

There are a few counts of this clone. This chain's CDR3 is CASSDMARGYTF. CDR3 bases: TGTGCCAGCAGTGACATGGCCCGTGGCTACACCTTC. V is TRBV2 and J is TRBJ1-2; D remains unclear. Germline values: CDR1 SNHLY, CDR2 FYNNEI. V was cut by 3 bases and J by 7 bases, with 9 bases left in between. This CDR3 is 12 amino acids long.

The rearrangement uses TRBV27 and TRBJ2-1; 9 bases match TRBD2. CDR3 length equals 13 residues. Germline loops: CDR1 MNHEY, CDR2 SMNVEV (reference sequence). With V trimmed by 6 bases and J by 10 bases, 7 bases remained unmatched. Here the CDR3 reads CASSIAGVVEQFF. CDR3 in DNA: TGTGCCAGCAGCATAGCGGGAGTGGTGGAGCAGTTCTTC.

The chain has TRBV7-9 and TRBJ2-1; maybe TRBD2 (6 bases). CDR3 length equals 13 residues. CDR1 is SEHNR, CDR2 FQNEAQ, per germline (reference sequence). V shed 1 base and J shed 9 bases, with 10 bases lying between them. In DNA form, the CDR3 reads TGTGCCAGCAGCTTAGGGCAGGAGGGTGAGCAGTTCTTC. Its protein product is CASSLGQEGEQFF.

This chain uses TRBV5-5 with TRBJ2-7, with D perhaps TRBD1 (6 bases). The germline V gene has CDR1 SGHKS and CDR2 YYEKEE (reference sequence). Trimming pared 5 bases from V and 9 bases from J, leaving 15 bases between. The CDR3 loop spans 12 amino acids. This CDR3 reads CASSIQGPGQYF. The CDR3 nucleotides read TGTGCCAGCAGTATCCAGGGGCCTGGGCAGTACTTC.

The chain joins TRBV18 to TRBJ2-7; 8 bases are a match to TRBD1. The V gene end was trimmed by 1 base and the J gene end by 3 bases; junction bases not matched to a gene: 5. The CDR3 runs to 15 residues. Germline CDR1 is KGHSH and CDR2 is LQKENI. The DNA of the CDR3 is TGTGCCAGCTCACCACAAAGCGACAGGGGCTACGAGCAGTACTTC. This translates into CASSPQSDRGYEQYF.

This chain links TRBV5-1 with TRBJ1-4, with 8 positions matching TRBD1. CDR1 SGHRS and CDR2 YFSETQ come from the germline V gene. V gave up 4 bases and J gave up 7 bases; unmatched junction bases: 6. The CDR3 is made up of 14 amino acids. The CDR3 reads CASSAGQEGEKLFF. CDR3 DNA sequence: TGCGCCAGCAGCGCGGGACAGGAGGGTGAAAAACTGTTTTTT.

The chain employs TRBV28 and TRBJ2-1, with a possible D match to TRBD1 (5 bases). Germline assignment: CDR1 MDHEN and CDR2 SYDVKM. The length of the CDR3 is 14 residues. Trimming removed 7 bases at V and 1 base at J, with 11 bases between. The CDR3 nucleotides read TGTGCCAGCAATCGGCAGGGTTCCTACAATGAGCAGTTCTTC. Translating gives CASNRQGSYNEQFF.

About this clone itself: This sample also contains other DNA sequences that code for the same CDR3. The chain's CDR3 is CASRGTSGSYEQYF. For the CDR3, the DNA is TGTGCCAGTAGGGGGACTAGCGGTTCCTACGAGCAGTACTTC. The genes are TRBV19 and TRBJ2-7, with 11 bases aligning to TRBD2. The germline V gene has CDR1 LNHDA and CDR2 SQIVND (reference sequence). This CDR3 has 14 residues. The V segment lost 6 bases and the J segment 1 base; nucleotides outside the gene matches: 2.

The chain uses TRBV27 and TRBJ1-1; 8 nucleotides align to TRBD1. Germline V gives CDR1 MNHEY, CDR2 SMNVEV (reference sequence). The V gene end was trimmed by 0 bases and the J gene end by 4 bases; junction bases not matched to a gene: 4. The CDR3 loop spans 15 amino acids. The CDR3 sequence is CASSLSPGGTTEAFF. The CDR3 DNA follows: TGTGCCAGCAGTTTATCGCCAGGGGGCACCACTGAAGCTTTCTTT.

The V and J genes are TRBV30 and TRBJ2-1, with 11 bases that match TRBD2. Trimming cost V 5 bases and J 16 bases; bases outside gene matches: 13. This CDR3 region has 13 residues. From germline, CDR1 is GTSNPN and CDR2 SVGIG (reference sequence). In DNA form, the CDR3 reads TGTGCCTGGGTAGCGGGGGGGCCGACCCCCCAATTCTTC. As protein: CAWVAGGPTPQFF.

The chain links TRBV15 to TRBJ2-5, with D maybe TRBD1 (6 bases). There are 15 residues in the CDR3. CDR1 and CDR2 from the germline V gene are LNHNV and YYDKDF (reference sequence). The V end lost 0 bases, the J end lost 4 bases, and 12 bases lay between the germline ends. The CDR3 DNA reads as TGTGCCACCAGCAGAGATCCAGGGGAAGGAGAGACCCAGTACTTC. Its protein product is CATSRDPGEGETQYF.

CDR3: CASSSGTGALQPQHF. The CDR3 DNA sequence: TGTGCCAGCAGTTCCGGGACAGGGGCGTTACAGCCCCAGCATTTT. The chain couples TRBV27 to TRBJ1-5; 10 bases are shared with TRBD1. Germline values: CDR1 MNHEY, CDR2 SMNVEV (reference sequence). J gave up 7 bases and V 4 bases, and 7 bases lay outside the gene matches. CDR3 length equals 15 residues.

This clone has more than one count but fewer than ten. The chain has TRBV19 and TRBJ1-1, with 7 positions matching TRBD1. Trimming removed 5 bases from V and 1 base from J; junction bases left unmatched: 7. Germline V lookup: CDR1 LNHDA, CDR2 SQIVND (reference sequence). The CDR3 is 15 residues long. For the CDR3, the DNA is TGTGCCAGTAGTGCCAGACAGGGCTCGAACACTGAAGCTTTCTTT. Amino acids: CASSARQGSNTEAFF.

This chain links TRBV27 with TRBJ1-4, with 11 bases lining up with TRBD1. The CDR3 consists of 15 residues. Trimming removed 3 bases from V and 7 bases from J; junction bases left unmatched: 4. CDR1 is MNHEY and CDR2 is SMNVEV in the germline V gene (reference sequence). The CDR3 spells CASSLAGTGGEKLFF. CDR3 DNA: TGTGCCAGCAGTTTGGCCGGGACAGGGGGTGAAAAACTGTTTTTT.